This T cell receptor beta chain is drawn from a study of blood T cell repertoires in COVID-19. Overall study: Samples came from the United States, Italy and Spain, spanning acute and convalescent COVID-19.

V gave up 5 bases and J gave up 3 bases; unmatched junction bases: 5. CDR1 is LGHDT, CDR2 YNNKEL, per germline (reference sequence). The CDR3 covers 14 residues. The data were produced by immunoSEQ multiplex PCR, yet TCRdb's version contains in-frame clones alone and is incomplete. The sample has 150,000 to 200,000 clones, approximately 83% seen once. The V and J genes are TRBV3-1 (or the pseudogene TRBV3-2) and TRBJ2-5; the match to TRBD2 covers 8 bases. The TCR was taken from a woman aged 60 to 75 who had recovered from COVID-19. The sequencing sample was made of PBMCs or T cells enriched from blood (not recorded which). The CDR3 reads CASSTRTSKETQYF. In DNA form, the CDR3 reads TGTGCCAGCAGCACCAGGACTAGCAAAGAGACCCAGTACTTC.